This T cell receptor beta chain was retrieved from a study of PD-1 blockade in mismatch repair-deficient tumors. V lost 4 bases to trimming and J lost 5 bases; unmatched junction nucleotides: 5. The CDR3 contains 14 residues. In germline, CDR1 is SGDLS, CDR2 YYNGEE. Using immunoSEQ multiplex PCR, the repertoire was profiled, and TCRdb retains in-frame clones only, with some absent. Here the sample spans some 100,000 clones, 82% being singletons. The source of this sequence is an adult with mismatch repair-deficient cancer. The sample in question was peripheral blood, obtained roughly 35 weeks after starting pembrolizumab. J is TRBJ2-5 and V is TRBV9; the match to TRBD1 covers 10 bases. The CDR3 DNA reads as TGTGCCAGCAGCCAGACAGGGGGCATGGAGACCCAGTACTTC. It encodes CASSQTGGMETQYF.